Each of the 19 T cell receptor beta chains below was sequenced from the same sample in a study of identifying expanded T cells in peripheral blood. Produced via immunoSEQ multiplex PCR; TCRdb's table is partial and in-frame only. The table has about 110,000 clones, roughly nine tenths seen once. The specimen sequenced was blood. Receptor source: a person aged 18 to 75 in good health.

The J gene is TRBJ2-3, the V gene TRBV6-1; tentative D call: TRBD2 (5 bases). Germline values: CDR1 MNHNS, CDR2 SASEGT. The CDR3 covers 14 residues. V lost 6 bases to trimming and J lost 4 bases, with 14 bases between them. DNA of the CDR3: TGTGCCAGCAGGCTGACTCGCGGGTCAGATACGCAGTATTTT. It encodes CASRLTRGSDTQYF.

The V and J genes are TRBV10-3 and TRBJ1-6, with D unclear. V shed 0 bases and J shed 7 bases, with 10 bases lying between them. Germline V gene sequence: CDR1 ENHRY, CDR2 SYGVKD. This CDR3 has 15 residues. The CDR3 spells CAISESQSGNSPLHF. The DNA for the CDR3 is TGTGCCATCAGTGAGTCCCAGTCGGGAAATTCACCCCTCCACTTT.

This chain joins TRBV6-4 and TRBJ2-2; no clear D. From germline, CDR1 is MRHNA and CDR2 SNTAGT. With 2 bases removed from V and 3 bases from J, the gap between germline ends came to 7 bases. The CDR3 is 14 residues long. The CDR3 DNA reads TGTGCCAGCAGTGACGAGTATCACACCGGGGAGCTGTTTTTT. It encodes CASSDEYHTGELFF.

V and J are TRBV9 and TRBJ1-5; 7 positions match TRBD1. Trimming cost V 2 bases and J 5 bases; bases outside gene matches: 16. Germline V gives CDR1 SGDLS, CDR2 YYNGEE. The CDR3 is 18 residues long. CDR3 amino acids: CASSVPLPDRAVDQPQHF. In DNA form, the CDR3 reads TGTGCCAGCAGCGTTCCTCTACCCGACAGGGCTGTAGATCAGCCCCAGCATTTT.

CDR3 loop: CASRITGEENTIYF. The DNA for the CDR3 is TGTGCCAGCAGAATAACAGGGGAGGAAAACACCATATATTTT. V is TRBV6-5 and J is TRBJ1-3; TRBD1 agrees at 7 bases. This CDR3 comprises 14 residues. V lost 6 bases, J lost 6 bases, and 8 bases stayed unmatched. From germline, CDR1 is MNHEY and CDR2 SVGAGI.

The chain joins TRBV6-1 to TRBJ2-7; D may match TRBD1 or TRBD2 (5 bases each). Germline V gene data show CDR1 as MNHNS and CDR2 as SASEGT. The CDR3 consists of 14 residues. Trimming took off 4 bases at V and 0 bases at J, with 10 bases between the two ends. The DNA of the CDR3 is TGTGCCAGCAGTGCCCGGGACGTCTCCTACGAGCAGTACTTC. It codes for CASSARDVSYEQYF.

This clone was detected only once. The V call is TRBV21-1, the J call TRBJ2-5; the table's D call, TRBD2, was not checked against the DNA. TRBV21-1 is a documented pseudogene. CDR3 length: 13 residues. The CDR3 protein is CASSKLAGETQYF. The CDR3 nucleotides read TGTGCCAGCAGCAAATTGGCGGGGGAAACCCAGTACTTC.

V and J are TRBV6-6 and TRBJ2-1; a possible D gene is TRBD1 (5 bases). The CDR3 sequence is 14 residues long. Germline CDR1 is MNHNY and CDR2 is SVGAGI (reference sequence). Trimming took 5 bases from V and 5 from J, leaving 13 bases between them. CDR3 region: CASSVQGANNEQFF. In DNA, the CDR3 is TGTGCCAGCAGTGTCCAGGGTGCCAACAATGAGCAGTTCTTC.

This clone has ten or more counts. The chain is built from TRBV19 and TRBJ1-2; D perhaps matches TRBD1 (6 bases). Germline V gene sequence: CDR1 LNHDA, CDR2 SQIVND (reference sequence). V was cut by 5 bases and J by 6 bases, with 13 bases left in between. The CDR3 is made up of 13 amino acids. The CDR3 loop reads CASSPRGAHGYTF. The CDR3 DNA is TGTGCCAGTAGTCCGCGGGGGGCACATGGCTACACCTTC.

The rearrangement joins TRBV28 to TRBJ2-3; possible D gene TRBD2, 5 bases. The CDR3 covers 15 residues. V was shortened by 6 bases and J by 3 bases, with 16 bases between the two germline ends. Germline V gives CDR1 MDHEN, CDR2 SYDVKM. Here the CDR3 reads CASRLISLATDTQYF. The CDR3 DNA follows: TGTGCCAGCAGACTTATCAGCCTAGCAACAGATACGCAGTATTTT.

CDR3: CASSLRGAQNQPQHF. The CDR3 DNA reads as TGTGCCAGCAGCTTAAGGGGGGCACAGAATCAGCCCCAGCATTTT. This chain connects TRBV7-2 to TRBJ1-5, with a possible D match to TRBD1 (6 bases). Germline lookup yields CDR1 SGHTA and CDR2 FQGNSA. This CDR3 is built from 15 residues. V lost 2 bases and J 4 bases, leaving 12 bases between the germline ends.

The genes are TRBV5-1 and TRBJ2-7, with D perhaps matching TRBD1 (6 bases). V was clipped by 1 base and J by 3 bases, with 17 bases between them. This CDR3 spans 16 amino acids. From germline, CDR1 is SGHRS and CDR2 YFSETQ. CDR3 DNA: TGCGCCAGCAGCTTGTCACCAGGGGCGACCATCTACGAGCAGTACTTC. Its protein is CASSLSPGATIYEQYF.

This chain uses TRBV5-6 with TRBJ2-7; D tentatively fits TRBD1 or TRBD2 (5 bases each). Trimming cost V 3 bases and J 5 bases, with 15 bases left between them. The germline CDR1 and CDR2 sequences are SGHDT and YYEEEE. This CDR3 region has 14 residues. The CDR3 DNA follows: TGTGCCAGCAGCTGGGGACCGAGGGCTGACGAGCAGTACTTC. Residues: CASSWGPRADEQYF.

V is TRBV7-2 and J is TRBJ2-3, with unresolved D. The germline V and J ends were trimmed by 1 base and 5 bases, with 4 bases remaining between them. There are 12 residues in the CDR3. Germline V gene data show CDR1 as SGHTA and CDR2 as FQGNSA. The CDR3 sequence: CASSLGVDTQYF. CDR3 DNA: TGTGCCAGCAGCTTAGGAGTAGATACGCAGTATTTT.

The chain joins TRBV9 to TRBJ2-1; 12 bases line up with TRBD2. The CDR3 extends over 17 amino acids. V gave up 1 base and J gave up 8 bases; unmatched junction bases: 10. The germline gives CDR1 SGDLS, CDR2 YYNGEE. The DNA for the CDR3 is TGTGCCAGCAGCGTAAGCCTAGCGGGAGGGCCAGGGGATGAGCAGTTCTTC. It encodes CASSVSLAGGPGDEQFF.

The rearrangement joins TRBV30 to TRBJ2-7, with D perhaps given as TRBD1 or TRBD2 (5 bases each). Trimming removed 5 bases from V and 5 bases from J, with 10 bases in between. Germline V gene sequence: CDR1 GTSNPN, CDR2 SVGIG (reference sequence). The CDR3 totals 11 residues. The CDR3 sequence is CAWGHGDEQYF. Written as DNA, the CDR3 is TGTGCCTGGGGACACGGGGACGAGCAGTACTTC.

About this clone itself: This CDR3 fails to terminate in the conserved phenylalanine or tryptophan, so it likely reflects a read error. V usage is TRBV2 and J usage is TRBJ1-2; no clear D gene. The CDR3 runs to 15 residues. Trimming pared 6 bases from V and 3 bases from J, leaving 17 bases between. Germline lookup yields CDR1 SNHLY and CDR2 FYNNEI. The CDR3 DNA reads as TGTGCCAGCAGCCCTAGAGTAGGTTCGGACTATGGCTACACCCTC. Amino acid sequence: CASSPRVGSDYGYTL.

This CDR3 is CASSSKRQGPNQPQHF. The DNA of the CDR3 is TGTGCCAGTAGTTCGAAAAGACAGGGCCCCAATCAGCCCCAGCATTTT. This rearrangement joins TRBV19 to TRBJ1-5; 7 bases line up with TRBD1. Germline CDR1 reads LNHDA; CDR2 reads SQIVND (reference sequence). V dropped 5 bases and J dropped 3; count of bases not matched to a gene: 10. This CDR3 is built from 16 residues.

This clone appeared a single time. This chain links TRBV7-8 with TRBJ2-7; 14 bases align to TRBD2. Unmatched junction bases numbered 7, after V lost 5 bases and J lost 7 bases. The CDR3 sequence is 15 residues long. CDR1 and CDR2 (germline): SGHVS, FQNEAQ. Here the CDR3 reads CASSPGLAGVREQYF. CDR3 DNA sequence: TGTGCCAGCAGCCCGGGACTAGCGGGGGTCAGGGAGCAGTACTTC.